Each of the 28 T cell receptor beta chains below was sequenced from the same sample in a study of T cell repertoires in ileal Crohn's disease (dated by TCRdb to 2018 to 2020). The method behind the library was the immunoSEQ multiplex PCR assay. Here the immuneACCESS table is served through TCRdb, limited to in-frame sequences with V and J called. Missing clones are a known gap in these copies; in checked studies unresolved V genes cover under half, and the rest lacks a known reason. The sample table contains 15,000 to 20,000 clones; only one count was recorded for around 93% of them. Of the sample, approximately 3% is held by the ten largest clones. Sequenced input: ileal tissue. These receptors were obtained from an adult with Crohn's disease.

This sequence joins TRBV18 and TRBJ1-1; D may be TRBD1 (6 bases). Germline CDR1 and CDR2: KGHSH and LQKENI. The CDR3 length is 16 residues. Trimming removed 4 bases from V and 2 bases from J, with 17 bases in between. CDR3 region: CASSLEPGQLNTEAFF. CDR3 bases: TGTGCCAGCTCACTAGAACCGGGACAACTAAACACTGAAGCTTTCTTT.

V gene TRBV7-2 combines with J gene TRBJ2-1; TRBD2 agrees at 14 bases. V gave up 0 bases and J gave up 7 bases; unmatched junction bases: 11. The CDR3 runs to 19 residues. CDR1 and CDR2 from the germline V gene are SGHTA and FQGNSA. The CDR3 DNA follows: TGTGCCAGCAGCTTAGCGCGACTAGCGGGGGGGCGGGGTAGGAATGAGCAGTTCTTC. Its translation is CASSLARLAGGRGRNEQFF.

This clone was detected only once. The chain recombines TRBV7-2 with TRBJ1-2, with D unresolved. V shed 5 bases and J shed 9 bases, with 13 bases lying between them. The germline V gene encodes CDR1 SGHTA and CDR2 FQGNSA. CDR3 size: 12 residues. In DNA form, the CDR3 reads TGTGCCAGCAGCGGGCGGACTGCTAGCTACACCTTC. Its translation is CASSGRTASYTF.

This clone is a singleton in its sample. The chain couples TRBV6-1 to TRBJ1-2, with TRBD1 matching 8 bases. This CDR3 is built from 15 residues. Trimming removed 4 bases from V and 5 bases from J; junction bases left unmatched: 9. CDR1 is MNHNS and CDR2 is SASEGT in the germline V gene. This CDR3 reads CASSAPRGLSYGYTF. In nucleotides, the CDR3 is TGTGCCAGCAGTGCACCCAGGGGGCTTTCTTATGGCTACACCTTC.

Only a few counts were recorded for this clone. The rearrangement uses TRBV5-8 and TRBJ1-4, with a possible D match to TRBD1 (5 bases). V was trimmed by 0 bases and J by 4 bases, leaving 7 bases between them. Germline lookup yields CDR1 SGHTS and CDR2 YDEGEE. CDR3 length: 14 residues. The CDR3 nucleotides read TGTGCCAGCAGCTTGGGACAGTATAATGAAAAACTGTTTTTT. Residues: CASSLGQYNEKLFF.

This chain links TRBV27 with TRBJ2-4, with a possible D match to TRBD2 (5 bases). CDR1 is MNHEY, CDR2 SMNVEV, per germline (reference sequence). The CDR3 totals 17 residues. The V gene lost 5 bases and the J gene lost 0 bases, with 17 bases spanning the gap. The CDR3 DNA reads TGTGCCAGCAGTCCTCTAGCTCTGGGGATAGCCAAAAACATTCAGTACTTC. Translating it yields CASSPLALGIAKNIQYF.

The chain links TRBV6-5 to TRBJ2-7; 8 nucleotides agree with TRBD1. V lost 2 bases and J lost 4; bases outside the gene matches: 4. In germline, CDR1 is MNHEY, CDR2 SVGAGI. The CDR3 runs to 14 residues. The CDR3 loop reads CASSYQWTGYEQYF. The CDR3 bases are TGTGCCAGCAGTTACCAATGGACAGGGTACGAGCAGTACTTC.

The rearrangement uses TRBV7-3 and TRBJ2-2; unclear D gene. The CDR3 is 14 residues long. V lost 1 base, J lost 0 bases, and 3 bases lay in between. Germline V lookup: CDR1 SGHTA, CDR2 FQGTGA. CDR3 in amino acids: CASSLNTNTGELFF. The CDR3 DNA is TGTGCCAGCAGCTTAAATACGAACACCGGGGAGCTGTTTTTT.

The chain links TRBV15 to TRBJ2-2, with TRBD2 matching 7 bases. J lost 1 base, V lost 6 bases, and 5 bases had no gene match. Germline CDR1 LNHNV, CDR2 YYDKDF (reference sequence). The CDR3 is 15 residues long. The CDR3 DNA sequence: TGTGCCACCAGGAAGCGGGGAGAGAACACCGGGGAGCTGTTTTTT. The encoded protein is CATRKRGENTGELFF.

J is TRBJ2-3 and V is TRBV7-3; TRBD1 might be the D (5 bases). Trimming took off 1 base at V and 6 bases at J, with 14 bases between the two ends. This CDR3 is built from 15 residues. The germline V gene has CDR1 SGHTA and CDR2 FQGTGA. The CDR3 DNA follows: TGTGCCAGCAGCTTAAGAGTGGGGCCCCAGGATACGCAGTATTTT. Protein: CASSLRVGPQDTQYF.

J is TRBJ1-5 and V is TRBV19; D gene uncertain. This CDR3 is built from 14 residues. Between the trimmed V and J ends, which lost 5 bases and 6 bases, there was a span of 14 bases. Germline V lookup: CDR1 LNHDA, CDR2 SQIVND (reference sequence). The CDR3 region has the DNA TGTGCCAGTAGTTCCCGACGGGTGGGTCAGCCCCAGCATTTT. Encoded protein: CASSSRRVGQPQHF. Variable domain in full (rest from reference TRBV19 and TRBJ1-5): DGGITQSPKYLFRKEGQNVTLSCEQNLNHDAMYWYRQDPGQGLRLIYYSQIVNDFQKGDIAEGYSVSREKKESFPLTVTSAQKNPTAFYLCASSSRRVGQPQHFGDGTRLSIL.

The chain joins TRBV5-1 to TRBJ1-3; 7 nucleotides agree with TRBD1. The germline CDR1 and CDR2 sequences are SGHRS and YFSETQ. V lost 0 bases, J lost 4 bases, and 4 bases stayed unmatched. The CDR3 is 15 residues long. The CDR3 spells CASSLAGTVGNTIYF. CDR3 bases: TGCGCCAGCAGCTTGGCCGGGACAGTAGGAAACACCATATATTTT.

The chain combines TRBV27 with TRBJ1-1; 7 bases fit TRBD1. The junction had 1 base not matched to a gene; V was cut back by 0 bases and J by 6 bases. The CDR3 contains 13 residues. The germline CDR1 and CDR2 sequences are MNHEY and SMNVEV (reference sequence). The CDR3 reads CASSLSGGAEAFF. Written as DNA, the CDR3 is TGTGCCAGCAGTTTATCAGGGGGCGCTGAAGCTTTCTTT.

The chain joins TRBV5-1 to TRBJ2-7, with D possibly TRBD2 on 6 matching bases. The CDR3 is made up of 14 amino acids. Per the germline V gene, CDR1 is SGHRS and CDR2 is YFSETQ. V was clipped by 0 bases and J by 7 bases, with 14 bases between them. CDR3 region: CASSLAQGGREQYF. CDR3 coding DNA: TGCGCCAGCAGCTTGGCCCAGGGAGGAAGAGAGCAGTACTTC.

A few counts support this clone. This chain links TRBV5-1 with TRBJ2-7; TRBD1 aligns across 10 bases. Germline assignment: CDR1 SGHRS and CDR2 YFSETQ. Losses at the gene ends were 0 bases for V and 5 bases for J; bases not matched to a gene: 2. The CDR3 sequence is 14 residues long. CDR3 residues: CASSLGDRGHEQYF. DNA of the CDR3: TGCGCCAGCAGCTTGGGGGACAGGGGCCACGAGCAGTACTTC.

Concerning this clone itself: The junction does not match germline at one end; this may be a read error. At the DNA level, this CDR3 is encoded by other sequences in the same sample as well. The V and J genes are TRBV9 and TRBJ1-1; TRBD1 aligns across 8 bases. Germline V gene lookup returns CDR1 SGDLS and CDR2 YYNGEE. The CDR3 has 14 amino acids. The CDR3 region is CASSTDRGGTEAFF. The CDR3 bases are TGTGCCAGCAGCACCGACAGGGGTGGCACTGAAGCCTTCTTT.

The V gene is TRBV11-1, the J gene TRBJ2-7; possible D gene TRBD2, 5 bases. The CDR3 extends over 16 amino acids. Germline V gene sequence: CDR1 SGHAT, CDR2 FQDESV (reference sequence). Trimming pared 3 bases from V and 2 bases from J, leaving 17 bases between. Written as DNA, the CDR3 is TGTGCCAGCAGCTTCTCCTTGGGCGAGCGGCCCTACGAGCAGTACTTC. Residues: CASSFSLGERPYEQYF.

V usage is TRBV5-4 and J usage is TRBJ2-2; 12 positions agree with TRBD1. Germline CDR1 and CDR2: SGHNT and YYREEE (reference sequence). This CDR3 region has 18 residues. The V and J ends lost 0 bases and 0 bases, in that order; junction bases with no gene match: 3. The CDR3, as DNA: TGTGCCAGCAGCTTGGCGGGGACAGGGGGCGCGAACACCGGGGAGCTGTTTTTT. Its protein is CASSLAGTGGANTGELFF.

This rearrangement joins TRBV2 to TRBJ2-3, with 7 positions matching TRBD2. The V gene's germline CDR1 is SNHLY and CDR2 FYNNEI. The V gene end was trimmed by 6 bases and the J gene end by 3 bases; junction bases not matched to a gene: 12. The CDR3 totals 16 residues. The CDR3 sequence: CASRGRTRVGTDTQYF. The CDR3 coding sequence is TGTGCCAGCAGGGGAAGGACTAGGGTCGGGACAGATACGCAGTATTTT.

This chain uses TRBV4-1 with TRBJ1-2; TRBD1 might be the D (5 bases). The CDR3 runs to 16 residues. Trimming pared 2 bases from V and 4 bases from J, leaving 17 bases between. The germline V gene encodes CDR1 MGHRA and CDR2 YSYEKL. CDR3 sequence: CASSQSGTYLAYGYTF. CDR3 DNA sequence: TGCGCCAGCAGCCAATCTGGGACTTATCTAGCCTATGGCTACACCTTC.

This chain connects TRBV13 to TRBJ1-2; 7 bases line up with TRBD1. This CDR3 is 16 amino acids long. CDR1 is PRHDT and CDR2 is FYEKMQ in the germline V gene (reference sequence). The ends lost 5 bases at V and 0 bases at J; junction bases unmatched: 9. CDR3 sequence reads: CASSIDRARANYGYTF. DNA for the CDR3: TGTGCCAGCAGCATCGACAGGGCAAGAGCTAACTATGGCTACACCTTC. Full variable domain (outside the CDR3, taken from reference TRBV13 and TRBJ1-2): AAGVIQSPRHLIKEKRETATLKCYPIPRHDTVYWYQQGPGQDPQFLISFYEKMQSDKGSIPDRFSAQQFSDYHSELNMSSLELGDSALYFCASSIDRARANYGYTFGSGTRLTVV.

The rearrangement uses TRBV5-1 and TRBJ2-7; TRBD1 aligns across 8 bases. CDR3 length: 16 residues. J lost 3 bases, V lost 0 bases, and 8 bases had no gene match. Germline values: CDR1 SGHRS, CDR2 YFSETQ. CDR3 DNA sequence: TGCGCCAGCAGCTTGGGAGAGGGACAGGTCTGCTACGAGCAGTACTTC. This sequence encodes CASSLGEGQVCYEQYF. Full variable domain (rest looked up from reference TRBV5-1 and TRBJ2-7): KAGVTQTPRYLIKTRGQQVTLSCSPISGHRSVSWYQQTPGQGLQFLFEYFSETQRNKGNFPGRFSGRQFSNSRSEMNVSTLELGDSALYLCASSLGEGQVCYEQYFGPGTRLTVT.

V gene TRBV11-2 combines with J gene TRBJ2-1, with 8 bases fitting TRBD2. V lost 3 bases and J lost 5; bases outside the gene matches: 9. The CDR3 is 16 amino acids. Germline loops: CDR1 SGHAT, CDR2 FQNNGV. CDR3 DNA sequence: TGTGCCAGCAGCTTCTCCGGGACTAGGGCTAACAATGAGCAGTTCTTC. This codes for CASSFSGTRANNEQFF. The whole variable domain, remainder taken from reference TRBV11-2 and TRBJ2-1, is EAGVAQSPRYKIIEKRQSVAFWCNPISGHATLYWYQQILGQGPKLLIQFQNNGVVDDSQLPKDRFSAERLKGVDSTLKIQPAKLEDSAVYLCASSFSGTRANNEQFFGPGTRLTVL.

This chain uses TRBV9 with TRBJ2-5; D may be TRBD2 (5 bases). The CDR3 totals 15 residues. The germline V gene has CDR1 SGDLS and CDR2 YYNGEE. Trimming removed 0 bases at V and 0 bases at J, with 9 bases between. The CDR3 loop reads CASSVAPGNQETQYF. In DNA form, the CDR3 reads TGTGCCAGCAGCGTAGCGCCGGGAAACCAAGAGACCCAGTACTTC.

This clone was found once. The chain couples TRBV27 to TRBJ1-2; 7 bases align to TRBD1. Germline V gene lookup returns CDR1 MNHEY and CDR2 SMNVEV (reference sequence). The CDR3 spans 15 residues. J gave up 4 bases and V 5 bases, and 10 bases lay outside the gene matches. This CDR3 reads CASSLNRGSSYGYTF. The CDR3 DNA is TGTGCCAGCAGTCTAAACAGGGGTTCGAGCTATGGCTACACCTTC.

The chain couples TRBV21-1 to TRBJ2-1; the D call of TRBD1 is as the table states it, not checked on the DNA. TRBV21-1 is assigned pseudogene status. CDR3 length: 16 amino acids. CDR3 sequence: CASSSRQGAIYNEQFF. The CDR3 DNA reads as TGTGCCAGCAGCTCCAGACAGGGGGCGATTTACAATGAGCAGTTCTTC.

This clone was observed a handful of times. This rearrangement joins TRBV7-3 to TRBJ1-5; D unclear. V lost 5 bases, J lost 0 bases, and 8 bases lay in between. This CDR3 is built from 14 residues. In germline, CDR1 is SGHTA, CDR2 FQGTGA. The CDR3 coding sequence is TGTGCCAGCAGCGACTCTAATAGCAATCAGCCCCAGCATTTT. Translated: CASSDSNSNQPQHF.

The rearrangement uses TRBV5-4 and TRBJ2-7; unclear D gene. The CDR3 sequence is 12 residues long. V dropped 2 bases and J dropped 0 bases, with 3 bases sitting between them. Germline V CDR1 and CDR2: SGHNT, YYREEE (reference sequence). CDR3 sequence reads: CASSFSSYEQYF. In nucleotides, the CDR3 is TGTGCCAGCAGCTTTAGCTCCTACGAGCAGTACTTC.